Each of the 13 T cell receptor beta chains below was sequenced from the same sample in a study of cytomegalovirus exposure and HLA in healthy donors. In the PCR, 60 Vbeta and 13 Jbeta primers were used. Sequencing used immunoSEQ multiplex PCR; TCRdb keeps in-frame clones, though not all of them. The table lists around 140,000 clones, 70% to 85% of them singletons. Sequencing was carried out using PBMCs. Receptors were obtained from a female donor in good health and CMV-seronegative.

The V gene is TRBV9, the J gene TRBJ2-7, with TRBD1 as a possible D gene (5 bases). Trimming removed 6 bases at V and 5 bases at J, with 9 bases between. Germline lookup yields CDR1 SGDLS and CDR2 YYNGEE. The CDR3 has 11 amino acids. The CDR3 coding sequence is TGTGCCAGCATGGACATCCACGAGCAGTACTTC. It encodes CASMDIHEQYF. The full variable domain, in which reference TRBV9 and TRBJ2-7 provide the parts outside the CDR3, is DSGVTQTPKHLITATGQRVTLRCSPRSGDLSVYWYQQSLDQGLQFLIQYYNGEERAKGNILERFSAQQFPDLHSELNLSSLELGDSALYFCASMDIHEQYFGPGTRLTVT.

This chain joins TRBV5-6 and TRBJ2-7; D gene uncertain. The CDR3 spans 14 residues. Trimming stripped 4 bases from V and 3 bases from J, with 14 bases between. CDR1 SGHDT and CDR2 YYEEEE come from the germline V gene. CDR3 coding DNA: TGTGCCAGCAGCAACTCGTTAAAGTACTACGAGCAGTACTTC. Encoded protein: CASSNSLKYYEQYF.

The chain has TRBV12-5 and TRBJ2-3; possible D gene TRBD1, 5 bases. Trimming left V 1 base short and J 4 bases short, with 12 bases between. This CDR3 is 15 amino acids long. The germline V gene encodes CDR1 LGHNT and CDR2 FRNRAP. The CDR3 sequence is CASGLGQIEADTQYF. The CDR3 region has the DNA TGTGCTAGTGGTTTGGGACAGATCGAGGCAGATACGCAGTATTTT.

CDR3 in amino acids: CASNRRLSYEQYF. The CDR3 nucleotides read TGTGCCAGCAATCGCAGGCTATCCTACGAGCAGTACTTC. V usage is TRBV5-6 and J usage is TRBJ2-7; D unclear. Germline V gives CDR1 SGHDT, CDR2 YYEEEE. V was trimmed by 6 bases and J by 1 base, leaving 11 bases between them. The CDR3 consists of 13 residues.

The chain joins TRBV2 to TRBJ2-3; no clear D. This CDR3 spans 11 amino acids. Trimming stripped 5 bases from V and 9 bases from J, with 9 bases between. CDR1 and CDR2 from the germline V gene are SNHLY and FYNNEI. The CDR3 reads CASSPGRTQYF. The CDR3, as DNA: TGTGCCAGCAGTCCCGGTAGAACGCAGTATTTT.

The chain employs TRBV7-2 and TRBJ1-1; maybe TRBD1 (5 bases). V was pared by 5 bases and J by 4 bases, with 8 bases between. Per the germline V gene, CDR1 is SGHTA and CDR2 is FQGNSA. The CDR3 consists of 12 residues. The CDR3 loop is CASSQGLTEAFF. As DNA, the CDR3 is TGTGCCAGCAGCCAGGGTCTCACTGAAGCTTTCTTT.

The chain has TRBV2 and TRBJ1-5; 8 bases agree with TRBD1. Per germline, CDR1 SNHLY and CDR2 FYNNEI. Unmatched junction bases numbered 9, after V lost 6 bases and J lost 5 bases. CDR3 length: 15 residues. The CDR3 spells CASRAGTGGHQPQHF. CDR3 DNA: TGTGCCAGCAGGGCCGGGACAGGCGGGCATCAGCCCCAGCATTTT.

The chain carries TRBV18 and TRBJ2-3; possible D gene TRBD2, 6 bases. With 1 base removed from V and 2 bases from J, the gap between germline ends came to 16 bases. The CDR3 sequence is 17 residues long. Per the germline V gene, CDR1 is KGHSH and CDR2 is LQKENI. CDR3 sequence (DNA): TGTGCCAGCTCACCACGGGAGGAACAGAGACACACAGATACGCAGTATTTT. This encodes CASSPREEQRHTDTQYF.

The chain has TRBV7-8 and TRBJ1-5; D is perhaps TRBD1 (6 bases). The V end was cut by 3 bases, the J end by 2 bases, with 11 bases between. This CDR3 is built from 15 residues. Germline V CDR1 and CDR2: SGHVS, FQNEAQ. CDR3 amino acids: CASSLSRQGNQPQHF. The CDR3 region has the DNA TGTGCCAGCAGCTTGAGTCGACAGGGCAATCAGCCCCAGCATTTT.

Only one count was recorded for this clone. This chain connects TRBV7-2 to TRBJ2-5, with 8 bases fitting TRBD2. CDR1 is SGHTA and CDR2 is FQGNSA in the germline V gene. V was clipped by 3 bases and J by 2 bases; unmatched bases: 17. The CDR3 runs to 19 residues. CDR3 in DNA: TGTGCCAGCAGCTTTGGTAGCGGGAACCGGCTCCGCCTTCAAGAGACCCAGTACTTC. It encodes CASSFGSGNRLRLQETQYF.

The J gene is TRBJ1-5, the V gene TRBV27; 10 bases are a match to TRBD1. Germline V lookup: CDR1 MNHEY, CDR2 SMNVEV (reference sequence). The CDR3 is made up of 14 amino acids. Trimming cost V 6 bases and J 5 bases; bases outside gene matches: 4. The DNA of the CDR3 is TGTGCCAGCAGCCCCGGGACAGGGGATCAGCCCCAGCATTTT. It specifies CASSPGTGDQPQHF.

The rearrangement joins TRBV5-1 to TRBJ1-1; D gene unclear. Germline V gives CDR1 SGHRS, CDR2 YFSETQ. The CDR3 is 13 residues long. V lost 2 bases and J lost 4, with 9 bases in between. CDR3 nucleotides: TGCGCCAGCAGCTTCGGAGAGAGCACTGAAGCTTTCTTT. Protein sequence: CASSFGESTEAFF.

V gene TRBV9 combines with J gene TRBJ1-2, with no clear D. V was shortened by 1 base and J by 7 bases, with 14 bases between the two germline ends. CDR3 length equals 14 residues. The germline V gene encodes CDR1 SGDLS and CDR2 YYNGEE. The CDR3 DNA reads TGTGCCAGCAGCGTATTGTCGTCGAGTGGTGGCTACACCTTC. It yields the protein CASSVLSSSGGYTF.